Below, 17 T cell receptor beta chains from the same sample are listed, as sequenced in a study of CD8+ T cells in alopecia areata. RNA extraction was followed by reverse transcription into cDNA, which acted as the sequencing template. Sequencing used immunoSEQ multiplex PCR; TCRdb keeps in-frame clones, though not all of them. The sample lists roughly 250,000 clones, roughly two thirds seen once, with around 1.2% in the top ten. Sequenced material: CD4+ T cells sorted from blood, taken at week 0. These TCRs come from a human donor with alopecia areata.

This clone appeared a single time. V usage is TRBV7-9 and J usage is TRBJ2-4; D unclear. The CDR3 covers 15 residues. Germline CDR1 SEHNR, CDR2 FQNEAQ (reference sequence). V lost 5 bases to trimming and J lost 2 bases, with 13 bases between them. The CDR3 loop is CASSPPDITKNIQYF. CDR3 nucleotide sequence: TGTGCCAGCAGCCCCCCCGACATAACCAAAAACATTCAGTACTTC.

The chain recombines TRBV30 with TRBJ2-1, with 7 nucleotides matching TRBD1. The germline V gene has CDR1 GTSNPN and CDR2 SVGIG (reference sequence). V lost 4 bases, J lost 8 bases, and 5 bases stayed unmatched. The CDR3 spans 12 residues. The DNA of the CDR3 is TGTGCCTGGAATAGGGGGCGGGATGAGCAGTTCTTC. Translated, it gives CAWNRGRDEQFF.

DNA of the CDR3: TGTGCCAGCAGCGTGGGGGACTCGCAAGAGACCCAGTACTTC. This codes for CASSVGDSQETQYF. This chain links TRBV9 with TRBJ2-5; D might be TRBD2 (6 bases). Germline CDR1 and CDR2: SGDLS and YYNGEE. The CDR3 consists of 14 residues. Trimming shortened V by 2 bases and J by 2 bases, and 10 bases separated the two germline ends.

This rearrangement joins TRBV29-1 to TRBJ2-5; D might be TRBD1 or TRBD2, each matching 6 bases. CDR1 is SQVTM, CDR2 ANQGSEA, per germline. Trimming took 7 bases from V and 1 from J, leaving 7 bases between them. This CDR3 contains 11 residues. The chain's CDR3 is CSGGAQETQYF. The CDR3 DNA reads TGCAGCGGGGGGGCCCAAGAGACCCAGTACTTC.

This clone showed up just a few times. The identical CDR3 is also encoded by other nucleotide sequences in the sample. V gene TRBV5-1 combines with J gene TRBJ2-7, with 10 positions matching TRBD2. Germline V CDR1 and CDR2: SGHRS, YFSETQ. This CDR3 has 14 residues. V gave up 1 base and J gave up 2 bases; unmatched junction bases: 0. The CDR3 region is CASSLTSGAYEQYF. In nucleotides, the CDR3 is TGCGCCAGCAGCTTGACTAGCGGGGCCTACGAGCAGTACTTC.

This chain connects TRBV7-9 to TRBJ2-3, with TRBD2 as a possible D gene (6 bases). The CDR3 is made up of 15 amino acids. Germline CDR1 is SEHNR and CDR2 is FQNEAQ (reference sequence). Trimming cost V 3 bases and J 0 bases, with 10 bases left between them. As DNA, the CDR3 is TGTGCCAGCAGCTTCCGGAGCGGGAGCACAGATACGCAGTATTTT. Residues: CASSFRSGSTDTQYF.

The rearrangement uses TRBV30 and TRBJ2-3, with D unclear. The germline CDR1 and CDR2 sequences are GTSNPN and SVGIG (reference sequence). V lost 8 bases and J 5 bases, leaving 20 bases between the germline ends. CDR3 length: 14 amino acids. The chain's CDR3 is CAASDGRKGDTQYF. The DNA of the CDR3 is TGTGCCGCCTCGGACGGCCGAAAGGGAGATACGCAGTATTTT.

The rearrangement uses TRBV4-2 and TRBJ2-2, with 11 bases fitting TRBD2. V lost 0 bases and J lost 4; bases outside the gene matches: 7. CDR3 length: 18 residues. Germline loops: CDR1 LGHNA, CDR2 YNFKEQ. The DNA for the CDR3 is TGTGCCAGCAGCCAAGAGCAGGTAGCGGGGGGGCCCACCGGGGAGCTGTTTTTT. As protein: CASSQEQVAGGPTGELFF.

J is TRBJ2-7 and V is TRBV30; D remains unclear. V shed 2 bases and J shed 9 bases, with 14 bases lying between them. Germline V lookup: CDR1 GTSNPN, CDR2 SVGIG (reference sequence). This CDR3 has 12 amino acids. The CDR3 DNA reads TGTGCCTGGAGTCCAAGACCTGCCCGGCAGTACTTC. It codes for CAWSPRPARQYF.

The chain has TRBV25-1 and TRBJ1-6; a possible D gene is TRBD1 (5 bases). V was pared by 7 bases and J by 8 bases, with 12 bases between. In germline, CDR1 is MGHDK, CDR2 SYGVNS. The CDR3 is made up of 13 amino acids. The CDR3 reads CASTDQGYSPLHF. As DNA, the CDR3 is TGTGCCAGCACGGATCAGGGATATTCACCCCTCCACTTT.

V is TRBV2 and J is TRBJ2-4; TRBD2 might be the D (6 bases). V lost 3 bases and J 8 bases, leaving 11 bases between the germline ends. The germline CDR1 and CDR2 sequences are SNHLY and FYNNEI. CDR3 size: 13 residues. The CDR3 spells CASSDLGGDIQYF. The CDR3 nucleotides read TGTGCCAGCAGTGACCTGGGCGGGGACATTCAGTACTTC.

This clone was detected only once. This chain uses TRBV4-3 with TRBJ2-4, with a tentative D call TRBD1 (6 bases). V gave up 3 bases and J gave up 0 bases, with 12 bases separating them. Germline V gives CDR1 LGHNA, CDR2 YSLEER. The CDR3 totals 16 residues. The CDR3 coding sequence is TGCGCCAGCAGCCACGAATCACAGGGAGCCAAAAACATTCAGTACTTC. This gives the protein CASSHESQGAKNIQYF.

The chain has TRBV7-2 and TRBJ2-3; the match to TRBD1 covers 8 bases. V lost 6 bases to trimming and J lost 4 bases; unmatched junction nucleotides: 15. The germline V gene encodes CDR1 SGHTA and CDR2 FQGNSA. This CDR3 has 17 residues. CDR3 sequence reads: CASSRQGRTLTPDTQYF. Written as DNA, the CDR3 is TGTGCCAGCAGTCGACAGGGGAGAACTTTGACGCCAGATACGCAGTATTTT.

J is TRBJ2-7 and V is TRBV23-1; TRBD1 matches at 10 bases. TRBV23-1 is placed among ORFs of uncertain function. J gave up 1 base and V 3 bases, and 6 bases lay outside the gene matches. The CDR3 runs 16 residues. Written as DNA, the CDR3 is TGCGCCAGCAGTCAGCCCGACAGGGGGCCATCCTACGAGCAGTACTTC. It yields the protein CASSQPDRGPSYEQYF.

This clone occurred once. J is TRBJ2-4 and V is TRBV2, with D perhaps matching TRBD1 (6 bases). V lost 6 bases and J lost 2, with 17 bases in between. The CDR3 loop spans 16 amino acids. Germline V lookup: CDR1 SNHLY, CDR2 FYNNEI. CDR3 in amino acids: CASSDRIGGTKNIQYF. The DNA for the CDR3 is TGTGCCAGCAGCGACCGTATAGGGGGAACCAAAAACATTCAGTACTTC. Combining the CDR3 with reference TRBV2 and TRBJ2-4 gives the whole variable domain EPEVTQTPSHQVTQMGQEVILRCVPISNHLYFYWYRQILGQKVEFLVSFYNNEISEKSEIFDDQFSVERPDGSNFTLKIRSTKLEDSAMYFCASSDRIGGTKNIQYFGAGTRLSVL.

The V call is TRBV29-1, the J call TRBJ1-2; TRBD1 is a possible D gene (5 bases). The CDR3 is made up of 11 amino acids. From germline, CDR1 is SQVTM and CDR2 ANQGSEA. V was shortened by 7 bases and J by 4 bases, with 10 bases between the two germline ends. The CDR3 region is CSAPGTYGYTF. For the CDR3, the DNA is TGCAGCGCTCCCGGGACCTATGGCTACACCTTC.

V gene TRBV18 combines with J gene TRBJ2-4, with D possibly called TRBD1 or TRBD2 (5 bases each). CDR1 and CDR2 from the germline V gene are KGHSH and LQKENI. Trimming pared 0 bases from V and 0 bases from J, leaving 9 bases between. The CDR3 runs 16 residues. CDR3 region: CASSPPGVLAKNIQYF. The CDR3 DNA follows: TGTGCCAGCTCACCACCGGGGGTGCTAGCCAAAAACATTCAGTACTTC.